This T cell receptor beta chain was retrieved from a study of response to subunit inactivated influenza vaccine. Between the trimmed V and J ends, which lost 7 bases and 4 bases, there was a span of 16 bases. The CDR3 length is 14 residues. CDR1 SNHLY and CDR2 FYNNEI come from the germline V gene. Concerning this clonotype: Antigen: not known.

Study observations and caveats: Seasonal influenza vaccination, on each occasion, was suggested by the authors to recruit few new T cells.

A single record per CDR3 protein comes from TCRdb applying MiXCR to the RT-PCR reads. The table includes about 700,000 distinct CDR3 sequences, about 15% detected once. The chain carries TRBV2 and TRBJ2-5; D is uncertain. The origin of this receptor is a man aged 50 to 59 who received an inactivated influenza vaccine. Material: PBMCs from blood, obtained 14 to 15 days before vaccination. The CDR3 coding sequence is TGTGCCAGCACCGCCTTTGGCTCTTTAGAGACCCAGTACTTC. It encodes CASTAFGSLETQYF. Together with reference TRBV2 and TRBJ2-5, the CDR3 gives the full variable domain: EPEVTQTPSHQVTQMGQEVILRCVPISNHLYFYWYRQILGQKVEFLVSFYNNEISEKSEIFDDQFSVERPDGSNFTLKIRSTKLEDSAMYFCASTAFGSLETQYFGPGTRLLVL.